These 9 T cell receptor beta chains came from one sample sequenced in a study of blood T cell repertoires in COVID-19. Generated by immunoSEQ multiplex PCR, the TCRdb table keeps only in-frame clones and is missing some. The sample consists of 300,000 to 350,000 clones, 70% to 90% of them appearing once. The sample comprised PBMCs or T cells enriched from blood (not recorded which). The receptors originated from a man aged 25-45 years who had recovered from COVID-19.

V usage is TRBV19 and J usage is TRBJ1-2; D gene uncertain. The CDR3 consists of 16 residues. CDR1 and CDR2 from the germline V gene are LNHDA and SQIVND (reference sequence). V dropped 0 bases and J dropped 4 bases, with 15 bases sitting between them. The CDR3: CASSIERTSGGYGYTF. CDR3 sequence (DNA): TGTGCCAGTAGTATAGAGCGGACCTCAGGAGGCTATGGCTACACCTTC.

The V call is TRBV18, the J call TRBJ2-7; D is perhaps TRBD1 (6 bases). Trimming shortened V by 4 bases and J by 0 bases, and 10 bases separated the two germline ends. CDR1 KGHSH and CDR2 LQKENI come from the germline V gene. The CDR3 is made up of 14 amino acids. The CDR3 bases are TGTGCCAGCTCACAACGGGACACCTCCTACGAGCAGTACTTC. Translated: CASSQRDTSYEQYF.

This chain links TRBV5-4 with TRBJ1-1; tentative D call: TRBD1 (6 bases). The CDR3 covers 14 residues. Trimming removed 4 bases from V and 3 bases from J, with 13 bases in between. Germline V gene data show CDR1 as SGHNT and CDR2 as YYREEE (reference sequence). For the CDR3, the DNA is TGTGCCAGCAGCCTCTCAGGGGCCCACACTGAAGCTTTCTTT. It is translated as CASSLSGAHTEAFF.

CDR3: CASSLETTGTEAFF. CDR3 in DNA: TGCGCCAGCAGCTTGGAAACTACAGGGACTGAAGCTTTCTTT. The V and J genes are TRBV5-1 and TRBJ1-1; D may be TRBD1 (6 bases). CDR1 is SGHRS and CDR2 is YFSETQ in the germline V gene. There are 14 residues in the CDR3. V shed 0 bases and J shed 5 bases, with 11 bases lying between them.

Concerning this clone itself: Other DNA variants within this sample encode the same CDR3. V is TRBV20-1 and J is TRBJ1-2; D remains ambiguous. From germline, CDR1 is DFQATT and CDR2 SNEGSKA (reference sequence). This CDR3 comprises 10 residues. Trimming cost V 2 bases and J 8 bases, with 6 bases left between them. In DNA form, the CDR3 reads TGCAGTGCTAGAACAGACGGCTACACCTTC. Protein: CSARTDGYTF.

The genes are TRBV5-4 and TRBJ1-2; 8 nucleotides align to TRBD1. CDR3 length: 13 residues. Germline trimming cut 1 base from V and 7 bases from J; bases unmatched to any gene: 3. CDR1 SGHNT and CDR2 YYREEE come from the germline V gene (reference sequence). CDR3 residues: CASSLNQGAGYTF. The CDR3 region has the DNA TGTGCCAGCAGCTTGAATCAGGGGGCTGGCTACACCTTC.

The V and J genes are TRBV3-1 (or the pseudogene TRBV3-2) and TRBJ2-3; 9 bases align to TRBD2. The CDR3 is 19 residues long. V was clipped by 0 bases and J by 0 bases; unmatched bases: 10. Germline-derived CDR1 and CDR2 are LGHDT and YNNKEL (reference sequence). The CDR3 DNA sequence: TGTGCCAGCAGCCAAGAAGGGCTAGCGGGGAGGGCTAGCACAGATACGCAGTATTTT. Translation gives CASSQEGLAGRASTDTQYF.

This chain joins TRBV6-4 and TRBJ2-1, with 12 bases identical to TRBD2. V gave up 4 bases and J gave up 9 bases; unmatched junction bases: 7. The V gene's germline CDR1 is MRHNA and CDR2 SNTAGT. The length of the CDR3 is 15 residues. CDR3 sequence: CASSATSGGYGEQFF. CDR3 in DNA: TGTGCCAGCAGTGCCACTAGCGGGGGGTACGGTGAGCAGTTCTTC.

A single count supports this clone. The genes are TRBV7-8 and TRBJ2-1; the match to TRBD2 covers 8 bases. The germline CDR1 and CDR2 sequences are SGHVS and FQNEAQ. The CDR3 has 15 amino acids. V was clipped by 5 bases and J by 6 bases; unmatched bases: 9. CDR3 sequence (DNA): TGTGCCAGCAGCCCGAGGAGCGGGGGACTCAATGAGCAGTTCTTC. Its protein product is CASSPRSGGLNEQFF.